Listed below are T cell receptor beta chains from one sample, sequenced in a study of T cell responses to AZD1222 COVID-19 vaccine. Clones were sequenced by immunoSEQ multiplex PCR, and TCRdb holds only the in-frame ones, with some missing. The data contain approximately 89,000 clones, about nine tenths of them singletons. Here the sequenced sample was peripheral blood, taken 28 days after the second AZD1222 dose. These receptors all come from an adult who received the AZD1222 COVID-19 vaccine. The CDR3 runs from the conserved cysteine through the conserved F or W. The D gene is left open where the match is weak. Where a row states a size, it is once, few, many or the class of an expanded clone; other rows omit it.

J,D,V,size,CDR3,DNA
TRBJ1-5,TRBD1,TRBV30,-,CAWRQGSNQPQHF,TGTGCCTGGAGACAGGGGAGCAATCAGCCCCAGCATTTT
TRBJ1-5,TRBD1,TRBV5-8,-,CASSLGDRGNQPQHF,TGTGCCAGCAGCTTGGGTGACAGGGGCAATCAGCCCCAGCATTTT
TRBJ1-1,-,TRBV28,-,CASSRDGMNTEAFF,TGTGCCAGCAGCCGGGACGGCATGAACACTGAAGCTTTCTTT
TRBJ2-7,TRBD1,TRBV6-5,-,CASSSPGTGGTEQYF,TGTGCCAGCAGCTCTCCCGGGACAGGGGGCACCGAGCAGTACTTC
TRBJ1-1,TRBD1,TRBV5-1,-,CASSSTGDTEAFF,TGCGCCAGCAGCTCGACAGGGGATACTGAAGCTTTCTTT
TRBJ1-1,-,TRBV19,-,CASSMEGLNTEAFF,TGTGCCAGTAGTATGGAAGGTCTCAACACTGAAGCTTTCTTT
TRBJ1-6,TRBD1,TRBV28,once,CASKYPGQGNSPLHF,TGTGCCAGCAAATATCCGGGACAGGGCAATTCACCCCTCCACTTT
TRBJ1-4,-,TRBV30,-,CAWKYNGEKLFF,TGTGCCTGGAAATACAATGGTGAAAAACTGTTTTTT
TRBJ1-3,-,TRBV19,-,CASSIQGFTSGNTIYF,TGTGCCAGTAGTATCCAGGGCTTCACCTCTGGAAACACCATATATTTT
TRBJ1-4,-,TRBV5-5,-,CASSRGTPTNEKLFF,TGTGCCAGCAGCCGCGGGACACCAACTAATGAAAAACTGTTTTTT
TRBJ2-3,-,TRBV28,-,CASSSFGPTDTQYF,TGTGCCAGCAGTTCTTTTGGACCCACAGATACGCAGTATTTT
TRBJ1-1,-,TRBV4-3,few,CASSQDSGTEAFF,TGCGCCAGCAGCCAAGATAGTGGCACTGAAGCTTTCTTT
TRBJ1-5,TRBD1,TRBV19,-,CASSVTGVQPQHF,TGTGCCAGTAGTGTTACAGGGGTTCAGCCCCAGCATTTT
TRBJ1-1,TRBD1,TRBV11-3,-,CASSLGTGVGTEAFF,TGTGCCAGCAGCTTAGGTACAGGGGTCGGAACTGAAGCTTTCTTT
TRBJ1-2,-,TRBV5-1,-,CASSSQGWVYGYTF,TGCGCCAGCAGCTCCCAGGGTTGGGTCTATGGCTACACCTTC
TRBJ1-1,TRBD1,TRBV4-2,-,CASSQDLGQGISDTEAFF,TGTGCCAGCAGCCAAGATCTAGGACAGGGGATTTCGGACACTGAAGCTTTCTTT
TRBJ1-1,-,TRBV5-6,-,CASSLTGSGAFF,TGTGCCAGCAGCTTGACGGGATCCGGAGCTTTCTTT
TRBJ1-5,-,TRBV7-2,-,CASSLAGGSNQPQHF,TGTGCCAGCAGCTTAGCGGGGGGAAGCAATCAGCCCCAGCATTTT
TRBJ1-4,TRBD1,TRBV28,-,CASSLDRIREKLFF,TGTGCCAGCAGTTTGGACAGGATCCGTGAAAAACTGTTTTTT
TRBJ1-5,TRBD1,TRBV18,-,CASSEMGQGNQPQHF,TGTGCCAGCTCAGAAATGGGACAGGGGAATCAGCCCCAGCATTTT
TRBJ2-3,TRBD1,TRBV5-5,-,CASSLAGLTGDTQYF,TGTGCCAGCAGCTTGGCCGGTCTGACAGGGGATACGCAGTATTTT
TRBJ1-1,-,TRBV30,-,CAWSKAGNTEAFF,TGTGCCTGGAGTAAGGCCGGGAACACTGAAGCTTTCTTT
TRBJ1-1,TRBD1,TRBV10-3,-,CAISGTANTEAFF,TGTGCCATCTCAGGGACAGCGAACACTGAAGCTTTCTTT
TRBJ1-2,TRBD1,TRBV28,-,CASTRTGGHYTF,TGTGCCAGCACCCGGACAGGGGGCCACTACACCTTC
TRBJ1-1,-,TRBV5-1,-,CASSPYRDGITEAFF,TGCGCCAGCAGCCCATACAGGGATGGAATTACTGAAGCTTTCTTT
TRBJ2-7,TRBD2,TRBV28,-,CASSYYGTSGVYEQYF,TGTGCCAGCAGTTATTACGGGACTAGCGGGGTTTACGAGCAGTACTTC
TRBJ2-3,TRBD1,TRBV24-1,-,CATSDPGTGGDTQYF,TGTGCCACCAGTGATCCGGGGACAGGGGGAGATACGCAGTATTTT
TRBJ1-4,-,TRBV19,-,CASSQSFGTLIALF,TGTGCCAGTAGCCAAAGCTTCGGGACACTCATAGCCCTTTTT
TRBJ1-1,-,TRBV18,once,CASSPLMNTEAFF,TGTGCCAGCTCACCCTTGATGAACACTGAAGCTTTCTTT
TRBJ2-1,-,TRBV28,-,CASSRLRGSSYNEQFF,TGTGCCAGCAGTCGACTACGGGGGTCCTCCTACAATGAGCAGTTCTTC
TRBJ1-4,-,TRBV19,few,CVTTDAHEKLFF,TGTGTAACGACAGACGCTCATGAAAAACTGTTTTTT
TRBJ1-3,-,TRBV4-1,-,CASKSLDSPASGNTIYF,TGCGCCAGCAAAAGCCTGGACAGCCCGGCCTCTGGAAACACCATATATTTT
TRBJ1-1,-,TRBV28,-,CASSLSVGVNTEAFF,TGTGCCAGCAGTTTAAGTGTCGGGGTGAACACTGAAGCTTTCTTT
TRBJ1-3,-,TRBV28,once,CASSPAGLSGNTIYF,TGTGCCAGCAGCCCCGCAGGGCTCTCTGGAAACACCATATATTTT
TRBJ1-5,-,TRBV5-6,once,CASSLERAQGPDQPQHF,TGTGCCAGCAGCTTGGAACGGGCACAGGGACCCGATCAGCCCCAGCATTTT
TRBJ1-6,TRBD1,TRBV19,-,CASSMTGTGYSPLHF,TGTGCCAGTAGTATGACCGGGACAGGGTACTCACCCCTCCACTTT
TRBJ1-2,-,TRBV6-5,-,CASSQGNYGYTF,TGTGCCAGCAGCCAGGGGAACTATGGCTACACCTTC